This section outlines one T cell receptor (beta chain) sequence together with its context. Its antigen is not yet known. Per-base quality was not reported, and no clone a single base away is much larger than it. TCRbeta CDR3 regions were amplified from genomic DNA by means of the immunoSEQ Assay, a bias-controlled multiplex PCR. Processing in the source paper ran as follows. Within the assay, amplification of reference gene primers was used to estimate how many nucleated cells each sample contained. To quantify the absolute abundance of each unique TCRbeta CDR3 rearrangement, sequence reads were collapsed and filtered. For each sample, productive Simpson clonality was calculated by taking the square root of Simpson's diversity index across productive rearrangements. TCRdb carries this immuneACCESS record with in-frame sequences only. Its versions omit some clonotypes, under half of them owing to an unresolved V gene in the studies checked, with the rest unexplained. V, J and clone size were drawn from that table, and D and trimming were deduced from the DNA. The sample includes 200,000 to 300,000 clones, with about 90% observed a single time. Around 0.86% of the sample belongs to the ten largest clones.

The cysteine opens and the phenylalanine closes a CDR3 of 13 amino acids. The entry retains the CDR3 DNA only, 39 bases that are in frame from base 1. Ends trimmed: V by 4 bases, J by 6 bases; bases unmatched to a gene: 4. Reading the germline V gene gives CDR1 SGHRS and CDR2 YFSETQ. This sample is part of a study of blood T cell repertoires in COVID-19 (dated by TCRdb to between 2020 and 2021). For the wider study: The collaborator samples originated in the United States, Italy and Spain and spanned the acute and convalescent phases of COVID-19. The dataset comprised deeply sampled blood TCRbeta repertoires from subjects exposed to, actively infected with, or recovered from COVID-19. The repertoires were released in a freely available public database intended as a resource for research on the immune response to SARS-CoV-2. The samples were drawn from two sources: the first 160 participants of the ongoing ImmuneRACE study, and fewer than 1,500 subjects contributed by 6 global collaborators. Where available, HLA class I and class II types were taken from metadata supplied by the sample provider and were not determined by assay-based typing. A de-identified subject ID, COVID-19 status, age in years and sex were almost always included in the sample metadata. The material from the prospective study consisted of cDNA or gDNA derived from T cells, B-cell-depleted T cells, or PBMCs. The study at large found these results: Clinical and demographic metadata were provided uncurated, with the amount varying by source and participant.

One collaborating source in Seattle enrolled patients while the patients were actively infected and followed the patients over time throughout the course of disease. Each collaborating institution followed its own protocols to collect whole blood in K2EDTA tubes. For TCRbeta analysis, collaborators shipped samples in one of three forms: frozen whole blood, isolated PBMCs, or DNA extracted from either of those sample types. The chain joins TRBV5-1 to TRBJ2-1, and 7 bases in between align with TRBD1. This TCR was recovered from a young man with COVID-19, enrolled during active disease. Material for sequencing was peripheral blood. The CDR3 corresponds to CASSPGQVNEQFF. In nucleotides, the sequence is TGCGCCAGCAGCCCCGGACAGGTCAATGAGCAGTTCTTC.